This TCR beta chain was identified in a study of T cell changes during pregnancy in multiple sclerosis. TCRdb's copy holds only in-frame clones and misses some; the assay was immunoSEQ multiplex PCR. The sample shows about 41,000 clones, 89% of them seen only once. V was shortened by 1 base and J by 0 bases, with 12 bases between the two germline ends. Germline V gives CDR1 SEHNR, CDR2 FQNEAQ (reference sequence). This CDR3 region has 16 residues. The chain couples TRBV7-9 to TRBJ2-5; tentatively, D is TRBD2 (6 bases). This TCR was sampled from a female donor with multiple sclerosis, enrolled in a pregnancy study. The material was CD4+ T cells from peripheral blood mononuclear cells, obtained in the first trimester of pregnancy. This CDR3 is CASSLGTGAYQETQYF. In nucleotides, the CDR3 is TGTGCCAGCAGCTTAGGTACGGGAGCGTACCAAGAGACCCAGTACTTC.